The 13 T cell receptor beta chains in this list originate from one sample, sequenced in a study of T-cell memory formation after mild COVID-19. Using its own MiXCR run on the 5' RACE reads, TCRdb lists one record per CDR3 protein. The sample carries under 250,000 distinct CDR3 sequences, about 11% recorded once. Sequenced sample: PBMCs or a T cell subset sorted from them (not recorded which). Source of these receptors: a man younger than 35 who had mild COVID-19 (a few samples of this study predate the infection). Cell type and time point are not known.

J is TRBJ1-3 and V is TRBV7-9; no reliable D call. The ends were cut back, 1 base at V and 0 bases at J, with 7 bases in the middle. Germline loops: CDR1 SEHNR, CDR2 FQNEAQ (reference sequence). The CDR3 length is 15 residues. Here the CDR3 reads CASSLDRASGNTIYF. In nucleotides, the CDR3 is TGTGCCAGCAGCTTAGACAGAGCCTCTGGAAACACCATATATTTT.

This clonotype was seen ten or more times. This sequence joins TRBV14 and TRBJ2-2; 7 bases are shared with TRBD1. Germline V lookup: CDR1 SGHDN, CDR2 FVKESK. Trimming took 6 bases from V and 3 from J; bases not matched to a gene: 1. There are 13 residues in the CDR3. DNA of the CDR3: TGTGCCAGCAGGGGACAGTACACCGGGGAGCTGTTTTTT. Its protein product is CASRGQYTGELFF.

This chain connects TRBV15 to TRBJ2-3; D may be TRBD2 (7 bases). This CDR3 comprises 16 residues. Germline CDR1 reads LNHNV; CDR2 reads YYDKDF (reference sequence). The ends were cut back, 1 base at V and 2 bases at J, with 13 bases in the middle. CDR3 sequence (DNA): TGTGCCACCAGCAGAGGTGCGGGGGCGGACACAGATACGCAGTATTTT. Encoded protein: CATSRGAGADTDTQYF.

This clonotype has a count of ten or more. CDR3 sequence (DNA): TGCGCCAGCAGCTTGGCCGCAGGGAGTTTCTACAATGAGCAGTTCTTC. Protein sequence: CASSLAAGSFYNEQFF. The rearrangement links TRBV5-1 to TRBJ2-1; D possibly matches TRBD1 or TRBD2 (5 bases each). Germline CDR1 and CDR2: SGHRS and YFSETQ. Deletions cut 0 bases from V and 3 bases from J, with 13 bases between. The CDR3 has 16 residues.

This clonotype was recorded at least ten times. The chain is built from TRBV5-6 and TRBJ2-7; D possibly corresponds to TRBD2 (6 bases). The CDR3 covers 15 residues. CDR1 is SGHDT and CDR2 is YYEEEE in the germline V gene. V lost 4 bases, J lost 1 base, and 15 bases lay in between. DNA of the CDR3: TGTGCCAGCAGCAATAACCGGGGGTTGTCCTACGAGCAGTACTTC. Its protein product is CASSNNRGLSYEQYF.

This clonotype was observed a handful of times. The chain uses TRBV4-3 and TRBJ2-4; D is perhaps TRBD2 (5 bases). The CDR3 is 16 amino acids. Germline V gene sequence: CDR1 LGHNA, CDR2 YSLEER. The ends were cut back, 0 bases at V and 0 bases at J, with 9 bases in the middle. This CDR3 is CASSQDILVAKNIQYF. The CDR3 DNA reads TGCGCCAGCAGCCAAGATATACTAGTAGCCAAAAACATTCAGTACTTC.

The chain carries TRBV12-3 or TRBV12-4 and TRBJ2-2; TRBD2 is a possible D gene (6 bases). The length of the CDR3 is 14 residues. Trimming took 8 bases from V and 6 from J, leaving 16 bases between them. The CDR3 nucleotides read TGTGCCAGCGCCCGTTCAGGAGGGGCCGGGGAGCTGTTTTTT. It codes for CASARSGGAGELFF.

This rearrangement joins TRBV20-1 to TRBJ1-6; D uncertain. The germline V gene encodes CDR1 DFQATT and CDR2 SNEGSKA (reference sequence). The length of the CDR3 is 15 residues. Trimming cost V 1 base and J 0 bases, with 7 bases left between them. CDR3 amino acids: CSARGIISYNSPLHF. Here the CDR3 DNA reads TGCAGTGCTAGAGGCATTATCTCCTATAATTCACCCCTCCACTTT.

The rearrangement links TRBV7-9 to TRBJ2-3; no clear D. The CDR3 has 15 residues. The germline V gene encodes CDR1 SEHNR and CDR2 FQNEAQ (reference sequence). V was pared by 1 base and J by 0 bases, with 8 bases between. CDR3 in amino acids: CASSLEAASTDTQYF. In nucleotides, the CDR3 is TGTGCCAGCAGCTTAGAGGCGGCCAGCACAGATACGCAGTATTTT.

This clonotype came up many times. This chain connects TRBV3-1 to TRBJ2-2; TRBD1 agrees at 10 bases. The CDR3 is 15 amino acids. Trimming cost V 4 bases and J 5 bases; bases outside gene matches: 4. CDR1 and CDR2 (germline): LGHDT, YNNKEL (reference sequence). As DNA, the CDR3 is TGTGCCAGCAGCCTGGGACAGGGGCCGACCGGGGAGCTGTTTTTT. This codes for CASSLGQGPTGELFF.

This chain links TRBV4-3 with TRBJ1-6; 7 nucleotides agree with TRBD1. V lost 4 bases to trimming and J lost 9 bases; unmatched junction nucleotides: 12. Germline CDR1 reads LGHNA; CDR2 reads YSLEER. The CDR3 is 16 amino acids. The CDR3 spells CASSREKQGRPSPLHF. DNA for the CDR3: TGCGCCAGCAGCCGAGAGAAACAGGGGCGGCCTTCACCCCTCCACTTT.

This clonotype was detected only a few times. The chain joins TRBV6-2 or TRBV6-3 to TRBJ1-5; 8 bases align to TRBD1. Germline CDR1 and CDR2: MNHEY and SVGEGT. The V and J ends lost 2 bases and 7 bases, in that order; junction bases with no gene match: 10. This CDR3 region has 16 residues. The CDR3 DNA reads TGTGCCAGCAGTTACAGAGGACAGGGCTCCATACAGCCCCAGCATTTT. Residues: CASSYRGQGSIQPQHF.

This chain uses TRBV6-5 with TRBJ2-3; perhaps TRBD1 as D (5 bases). Germline CDR1 and CDR2: MNHEY and SVGAGI. The CDR3 covers 14 residues. V shed 2 bases and J shed 4 bases, with 10 bases lying between them. The CDR3 spells CASSYGARADTQYF. The CDR3 DNA reads as TGTGCCAGCAGTTACGGGGCCCGGGCAGATACGCAGTATTTT.